Below, 2 T cell receptor beta chains from the same sample are listed, as sequenced in a study of blood T cell repertoires in COVID-19. Measured with immunoSEQ multiplex PCR; TCRdb has only the in-frame clones, and not every one. This table holds roughly 67,000 clones, about 82% found once. The material sequenced was peripheral blood. These TCRs come from a middle-aged man with acute or convalescent COVID-19.

This clone has just one count. The chain joins TRBV7-3 to TRBJ2-7, with 7 positions matching TRBD1. The junction had 5 bases not matched to a gene; V was cut back by 6 bases and J by 3 bases. The V gene's germline CDR1 is SGHTA and CDR2 FQGTGA. The CDR3 sequence is 13 residues long. The CDR3, as DNA: TGTGCCAGCAGTTTGGGACAGCTCTACGAGCAGTACTTC. This codes for CASSLGQLYEQYF. The full variable domain, with the rest looked up from reference TRBV7-3 and TRBJ2-7, is GAGVSQTPSNKVTEKGKYVELRCDPISGHTALYWYRQSLGQGPEFLIYFQGTGAADDSGLPNDRFFAVRPEGSVSTLKIQRTERGDSAVYLCASSLGQLYEQYFGPGTRLTVT.

The V and J genes are TRBV28 and TRBJ1-6; no firm D call. Germline V gene sequence: CDR1 MDHEN, CDR2 SYDVKM. V was shortened by 3 bases and J by 4 bases, with 10 bases between the two germline ends. This CDR3 spans 15 amino acids. The CDR3 DNA reads as TGTGCCAGCAGTTTTCAAAGGACTTATAATTCACCCCTCCACTTT. Translation gives CASSFQRTYNSPLHF. Looking up the rest from reference TRBV28 and TRBJ1-6 gives the full variable domain: DVKVTQSSRYLVKRTGEKVFLECVQDMDHENMFWYRQDPGLGLRLIYFSYDVKMKEKGDIPEGYSVSREKKERFSLILESASTNQTSMYLCASSFQRTYNSPLHFGNGTRLTVT.